This entry lists 7 T cell receptor beta chains sequenced from one sample in a study of T cells in tuberculosis (dated by TCRdb to between 2018 and 2020). The method behind the library was the immunoSEQ multiplex PCR assay. Not all clones reach the TCRdb copy of this immuneACCESS table, which keeps in-frame sequences only. Checked studies attribute under half of the gap to unresolved V genes and leave the rest unexplained. The table for this sample lists around 30,000 clones; 85% to 95% of them were counted only once. Over 4.5% of the sample belongs to the ten largest clones. Input material: PBMCs. These receptors came from a donor between 10 and 35 years old with latent tuberculosis or without tuberculosis infection.

To note about this clone: Relative to the germline gene, one junction end is altered; a read error may explain this. V gene TRBV29-1 combines with J gene TRBJ2-7, with 11 positions matching TRBD2. The CDR3 length is 15 residues. The germline V gene has CDR1 SQVTM and CDR2 ANQGSEA. The chain's CDR3 is CSAEILAGETYEQYF. The CDR3 DNA follows: TGCAGCGCTGAAATACTAGCGGGAGAGACCTACGAGCAGTACTTC.

The chain joins TRBV6-1 to TRBJ1-5, with D maybe TRBD1 (6 bases). The V end was cut by 5 bases, the J end by 7 bases, with 18 bases between. The CDR3 runs to 15 residues. Germline values: CDR1 MNHNS, CDR2 SASEGT. The CDR3 DNA reads as TGTGCCAGCAGTTCCGTGGGGGCTGGATACCAGCCCCAGCATTTT. Its translation is CASSSVGAGYQPQHF.

This chain links TRBV28 with TRBJ1-2; D unresolved. Per germline, CDR1 MDHEN and CDR2 SYDVKM. Deletions cut 6 bases from V and 5 bases from J, with 7 bases between. This CDR3 contains 11 residues. DNA for the CDR3: TGTGCCAGCAGGGAGGATTATGGCTACACCTTC. This translates into CASREDYGYTF.

This chain connects TRBV28 to TRBJ1-2; D not certain. The CDR3 is 14 residues long. The germline CDR1 and CDR2 sequences are MDHEN and SYDVKM. V lost 1 base to trimming and J lost 2 bases, with 8 bases between them. CDR3 coding DNA: TGTGCCAGCAGTTTATTAAGCCGGAACTATGGCTACACCTTC. The encoded protein is CASSLLSRNYGYTF.

CDR3 amino acids: CASSPGTGGFYGYTF. DNA for the CDR3: TGTGCCAGCAGCCCTGGGACAGGGGGCTTCTATGGCTACACCTTC. The V call is TRBV7-2, the J call TRBJ1-2; TRBD1 matches 12 bases. This CDR3 is built from 15 residues. V lost 5 bases and J lost 4; bases outside the gene matches: 5. Germline assignment: CDR1 SGHTA and CDR2 FQGNSA.

V and J are TRBV7-2 and TRBJ2-1; 9 nucleotides agree with TRBD2. The CDR3 spans 17 residues. Germline lookup yields CDR1 SGHTA and CDR2 FQGNSA. The junction had 10 bases not matched to a gene; V was cut back by 0 bases and J by 7 bases. The CDR3 DNA reads TGTGCCAGCAGCTTAGCGACCGGACTAGCGCTTGGGAATGAGCAGTTCTTC. Translating gives CASSLATGLALGNEQFF.

This chain connects TRBV5-6 to TRBJ1-4; maybe TRBD1 (5 bases). This CDR3 has 16 residues. The V and J ends lost 3 bases and 8 bases respectively, with 20 bases between them. Germline lookup yields CDR1 SGHDT and CDR2 YYEEEE. This CDR3 reads CASSSGGMSALEKLFF. CDR3 nucleotides: TGTGCCAGCAGCTCGGGGGGGATGTCAGCACTCGAAAAACTGTTTTTT.